This paragraph reports one T cell receptor (beta chain). What it binds is unknown. Primers included in the PCR were 60 Vbeta and 13 Jbeta primers. As processed by the authors: Some 11 million of the about 80 million unique TCR beta chains counted in a later analysis were shared. Some clones are missing from TCRdb's copy, which holds only in-frame ones; the method was immunoSEQ multiplex PCR. Clone size and the V and J calls come from that table; the DNA yielded D and trimming. Among 170,000 or so clones listed, over 70% were seen once. These data come from a study of cytomegalovirus exposure and HLA in healthy donors. Study-wide points: The later analysis indicated that the majority of CMV-associated TCR beta chains appeared HLA-restricted. Later analysis placed DRB1 highest and HLA-C lowest in TCR association rates, which differed by HLA locus. Roughly even sequencing depth across donors was the assumption behind the presence/absence analyses.

Germline CDR1 is SGHTA and CDR2 is FQGNSA. There are 16 residues in the CDR3. V lost 5 bases, J lost 5 bases, and 10 bases stayed unmatched. Specimen: PBMCs. The rearrangement joins TRBV7-2 to TRBJ2-5, with TRBD2 matching over 11 bases. The sequence was obtained from a woman younger than 45 in good health and CMV-seronegative. The DNA for the CDR3 is TGTGCCAGCAGCCCTAGACTAGCGGGACTGGCGGAGACCCAGTACTTC. Translating gives CASSPRLAGLAETQYF.